The 14 T cell receptor beta chains listed next were all sequenced from one sample in a study of blood T cell repertoires in COVID-19. Clones were read by immunoSEQ multiplex PCR, and TCRdb kept only the in-frame ones, dropping some. The table lists some 230,000 clones, over 75% of them singletons, with roughly 3% in the top ten. Source material: PBMCs or T cells enriched from blood (not recorded which). These receptors were collected from a woman aged 18-29 years in a cohort exposed to, infected with or recovered from COVID-19 (not recorded which).

V is TRBV2 and J is TRBJ1-5; 8 bases align to TRBD1. J gave up 6 bases and V 4 bases, and 2 bases lay outside the gene matches. The CDR3 contains 13 residues. CDR1 SNHLY and CDR2 FYNNEI come from the germline V gene. The CDR3 sequence is CASSARGLQPQHF. Here the CDR3 DNA reads TGTGCCAGCAGTGCCAGGGGGCTTCAGCCCCAGCATTTT.

The table lists this clone with a few counts. The chain is built from TRBV5-1 and TRBJ1-6; 8 positions match TRBD1. V lost 2 bases to trimming and J lost 2 bases; unmatched junction nucleotides: 9. The CDR3 consists of 18 residues. Germline CDR1 SGHRS, CDR2 YFSETQ. CDR3 residues: CASSFMAGTGTYNSPLHF. CDR3 in DNA: TGCGCCAGCAGCTTCATGGCCGGGACAGGAACCTATAATTCACCCCTCCACTTT.

This clone was picked up a small number of times. The chain links TRBV4-1 to TRBJ2-3; possible D gene TRBD2, 6 bases. The germline V gene has CDR1 MGHRA and CDR2 YSYEKL. The CDR3 is 15 residues long. V lost 5 bases and J lost 1, with 13 bases in between. The CDR3 here is CASSTGTSRTDTQYF. The CDR3 nucleotides are TGCGCCAGCAGCACCGGGACTTCGCGCACAGATACGCAGTATTTT.

The CDR3 DNA is TGTGCCAGCAGCTTAGATGGGGGAGGGACTGAAGCTTTCTTT. Amino acid sequence: CASSLDGGGTEAFF. This chain joins TRBV7-3 and TRBJ1-1, with D perhaps TRBD1 (5 bases). CDR3 size: 14 residues. CDR1 is SGHTA and CDR2 is FQGTGA in the germline V gene. V gave up 2 bases and J gave up 5 bases, with 12 bases separating them. Complete variable domain (other parts from reference TRBV7-3 and TRBJ1-1): GAGVSQTPSNKVTEKGKYVELRCDPISGHTALYWYRQSLGQGPEFLIYFQGTGAADDSGLPNDRFFAVRPEGSVSTLKIQRTERGDSAVYLCASSLDGGGTEAFFGQGTRLTVV.

The chain carries TRBV28 and TRBJ2-1; D is possibly TRBD1 (6 bases). Deletions cut 5 bases from V and 5 bases from J, with 10 bases between. CDR3 length: 13 amino acids. Germline loops: CDR1 MDHEN, CDR2 SYDVKM. CDR3 protein: CASSPGQNNEQFF. For the CDR3, the DNA is TGTGCCAGCAGTCCCGGACAGAACAATGAGCAGTTCTTC. The whole variable domain, filled in from reference TRBV28 and TRBJ2-1, reads DVKVTQSSRYLVKRTGEKVFLECVQDMDHENMFWYRQDPGLGLRLIYFSYDVKMKEKGDIPEGYSVSREKKERFSLILESASTNQTSMYLCASSPGQNNEQFFGPGTRLTVL.

The V gene is TRBV12-5, the J gene TRBJ2-2; TRBD1 matches 7 bases. CDR1 and CDR2 (germline): LGHNT, FRNRAP. CDR3 length equals 15 residues. The trim removed 6 bases at V and 4 bases at J, leaving 8 bases unmatched. CDR3 coding DNA: TGTGCTAGTGGCCCTCCGACAGGGCCCACCGGGGAGCTGTTTTTT. This encodes CASGPPTGPTGELFF.

The J gene is TRBJ2-7, the V gene TRBV7-8; the match to TRBD2 covers 14 bases. The CDR3 runs to 16 residues. Germline V gene data show CDR1 as SGHVS and CDR2 as FQNEAQ. Trimming at V came to 5 bases and at J to 7 bases, leaving 10 bases not matched to a gene. The CDR3 protein is CASSPPGLAGAGEQYF. CDR3 nucleotide sequence: TGTGCCAGCAGCCCACCGGGACTAGCGGGAGCAGGGGAGCAGTACTTC.

The genes are TRBV5-6 and TRBJ1-1; D gene unclear. The germline CDR1 and CDR2 sequences are SGHDT and YYEEEE. CDR3 size: 12 residues. Trimming cost V 1 base and J 11 bases, with 12 bases left between them. The CDR3 region has the DNA TGTGCCAGCAGCTTGAGGTACGGGGAGGCTTTCTTT. Its protein is CASSLRYGEAFF.

The chain employs TRBV5-4 and TRBJ1-1, with D perhaps matching TRBD1 (5 bases). The CDR3 contains 12 residues. Germline lookup yields CDR1 SGHNT and CDR2 YYREEE (reference sequence). The V end lost 0 bases, the J end lost 10 bases, and 10 bases lay between the germline ends. This chain's CDR3 is CASSLERGGAFF. CDR3 nucleotides: TGTGCCAGCAGCTTGGAAAGGGGTGGAGCTTTCTTT.

J is TRBJ2-7 and V is TRBV1; TRBD1 was called by the table and not checked on the DNA. TRBV1 is assigned pseudogene status. The CDR3 length is 14 residues. CDR3 sequence: CTSSLEVDRARRYF. The CDR3, as DNA: TGCACCAGCAGCCTAGAAGTCGACAGGGCCAGGCGGTACTTC.

The chain has TRBV24-1 and TRBJ1-3, with D possibly being TRBD1 (6 bases). CDR3 length equals 13 residues. CDR1 and CDR2 from the germline V gene are KGHDR and SFDVKD. Trimming took off 4 bases at V and 9 bases at J, with 12 bases between the two ends. For the CDR3, the DNA is TGTGCCACCAGTGACCAACAGGGAGTCACCATATATTTT. This translates into CATSDQQGVTIYF.

CDR3 sequence: CASSLSSSGNSPLHF. The CDR3 DNA reads as TGTGCCAGCAGTTTATCATCATCCGGGAATTCACCCCTCCACTTT. The J gene is TRBJ1-6, the V gene TRBV27; D is unresolved. Germline V gene lookup returns CDR1 MNHEY and CDR2 SMNVEV (reference sequence). The CDR3 extends over 15 amino acids. V was cut by 0 bases and J by 7 bases, with 10 bases left in between.

This clone has a single count. CDR3 nucleotides: TGTGCCAGCACCCCTTCTTTTCGGTCCCAGCCCCAGCATTTT. This gives the protein CASTPSFRSQPQHF. This chain uses TRBV28 with TRBJ1-5; no reliable D call. In germline, CDR1 is MDHEN, CDR2 SYDVKM. With 7 bases removed from V and 7 bases from J, the gap between germline ends came to 17 bases. The CDR3 runs 14 residues.

The chain uses TRBV14 and TRBJ1-1; 7 bases fit TRBD1. CDR3 length: 15 residues. The germline V gene has CDR1 SGHDN and CDR2 FVKESK. The J segment lost 3 bases and the V segment lost 4 bases, leaving 8 bases of the junction unmatched. The CDR3 spells CASSRRQGGDTEAFF. As DNA, the CDR3 is TGTGCCAGCAGCCGCAGACAGGGCGGGGACACTGAAGCTTTCTTT.